These T cell receptor beta chains were read from a single sample in a study of OX40 agonist ivuxolimab in advanced cancers. Clones were read by immunoSEQ multiplex PCR, and TCRdb kept only the in-frame ones, dropping some. The table lists about 79,000 clones, roughly 94% of them singletons. The sample consisted of CD4+ or CD8+ T cells sorted from blood, taken in a trial of the OX40 agonist ivuxolimab. The receptor source for this set is an adult with an advanced solid tumor such as melanoma, head and neck, liver or kidney cancer. Both conserved end residues are part of each CDR3. The D gene is left open where the match is weak.

j_call	v_call	d_call	cdr3_length	cdr3_aa	cdr3_nt
TRBJ1-2	TRBV4-1	NA	14	CASSPSGGGNGYTF	TGCGCCAGCAGCCCCTCCGGGGGGGGGAATGGCTACACCTTC
TRBJ1-2	TRBV7-3	NA	13	CASSLMDTDGYTF	TGTGCCAGCAGCTTAATGGACACTGATGGCTACACCTTC
TRBJ2-5	TRBV4-1	NA	12	CASSQNQETQYF	TGCGCCAGCAGCCAGAACCAAGAGACCCAGTACTTC
TRBJ2-1	TRBV14	NA	17	CASSQLGAGTSYNEQFF	TGTGCCAGCAGCCAACTAGGCGCGGGCACCTCCTACAATGAGCAGTTCTTC
TRBJ2-3	TRBV7-8	TRBD2	18	CASSLDRLAGGDSDTQYF	TGTGCCAGCAGCTTAGATAGACTAGCGGGGGGAGATTCAGATACGCAGTATTTT
TRBJ2-7	TRBV4-3	TRBD2	15	CASSQAPSGTYEQYF	TGCGCCAGCAGCCAAGCCCCTAGCGGCACCTACGAGCAGTACTTC
TRBJ1-3	TRBV6-5	TRBD1	15	CASSYSTDRAVRIYF	TGTGCCAGCAGTTACTCTACGGACAGGGCAGTTCGCATATATTTT
TRBJ2-3	TRBV15	TRBD1	18	CATSRDIGTGDDTDTQYF	TGTGCCACCAGCAGAGATATTGGGACAGGGGATGATACAGATACGCAGTATTTT
TRBJ2-7	TRBV11-2	TRBD2	14	CASSLEGLGYEQYF	TGTGCCAGCAGCTTAGAGGGACTAGGGTACGAGCAGTACTTC
TRBJ2-7	TRBV29-1	NA	13	CSVEGRGTYEQYF	TGCAGCGTTGAAGGCCGGGGGACCTACGAGCAGTACTTC
TRBJ2-7	TRBV28	TRBD1	14	CASSSRDRGYEQYF	TGTGCCAGCAGTTCCCGGGACAGGGGTTACGAGCAGTACTTC
TRBJ2-7	TRBV5-1	NA	13	CASSQGPSYEQYF	TGCGCCAGCAGCCAGGGTCCCTCATACGAGCAGTACTTC
TRBJ2-1	TRBV9	TRBD2	16	CASSPGTSGRIDEQFF	TGTGCCAGCAGTCCCGGGACTAGCGGGAGGATCGATGAGCAGTTCTTC
TRBJ2-1	TRBV7-9	NA	11	CASSPGQGEFF	TGTGCCAGCAGTCCCGGGCAGGGCGAGTTCTTC
TRBJ2-7	TRBV7-2	NA	14	CASSPTGASYEQYF	TGTGCCAGCAGCCCCACTGGGGCCTCCTACGAGCAGTACTTC